Shown below are 19 T cell receptor beta chains from a single sample sequenced in a study of shared clonotypes between healthy human individuals. Data came from immunoSEQ multiplex PCR; TCRdb stores just in-frame clones and leaves some out. The sample contains about 490,000 clones, around 79% of which appear only once. The sample was PBMCs. The origin of the receptors is a woman aged 40 to 50 in good health. Some clones in this sample may be carry-over from other donors' samples.

This rearrangement joins TRBV9 to TRBJ2-3; D is perhaps TRBD1 or TRBD2 (5 bases each). This CDR3 region has 14 residues. V was shortened by 0 bases and J by 6 bases, with 11 bases between the two germline ends. CDR1 SGDLS and CDR2 YYNGEE come from the germline V gene. Written as DNA, the CDR3 is TGTGCCAGCAGCGTAGGAGGGGTAGTGGATACGCAGTATTTT. It translates to CASSVGGVVDTQYF.

The gene calls are TRBV5-1 and TRBJ1-1; D is uncertain. Per the germline V gene, CDR1 is SGHRS and CDR2 is YFSETQ. The CDR3 contains 14 residues. V was pared by 4 bases and J by 4 bases, with 14 bases between. This chain's CDR3 is CASSSQEWSTEAFF. The CDR3 nucleotides read TGCGCCAGCAGCAGTCAGGAGTGGAGCACTGAAGCTTTCTTT.

The chain is built from TRBV30 and TRBJ2-5; 14 nucleotides align to TRBD2. The germline V gene has CDR1 GTSNPN and CDR2 SVGIG (reference sequence). V shed 3 bases, J shed 9 bases, and the junction held 6 bases outside the gene matches. CDR3 size: 14 residues. CDR3 protein: CAWRGTSGSGAQYF. The CDR3 DNA is TGTGCCTGGAGGGGGACTAGCGGGAGTGGGGCCCAGTACTTC. Full variable domain (outside the CDR3, taken from reference TRBV30 and TRBJ2-5): SQTIHQWPATLVQPVGSPLSLECTVEGTSNPNLYWYRQAAGRGLQLLFYSVGIGQISSEVPQNLSASRPQDRQFILSSKKLLLSDSGFYLCAWRGTSGSGAQYFGPGTRLLVL.

V gene TRBV7-9 combines with J gene TRBJ2-5, with TRBD2 matching over 9 bases. CDR1 is SEHNR and CDR2 is FQNEAQ in the germline V gene (reference sequence). V shed 5 bases and J 0 bases; nucleotides not matched to a gene: 4. The CDR3 is made up of 15 amino acids. Written as DNA, the CDR3 is TGTGCCAGCAGCCCGACTAGCGGCAACCAAGAGACCCAGTACTTC. It encodes CASSPTSGNQETQYF.

This clone has more than one count but fewer than ten. The chain uses TRBV7-2 and TRBJ2-5, with 11 nucleotides matching TRBD2. The CDR3 extends over 16 amino acids. With 5 bases clipped from V and 1 base from J, the junction kept 6 bases outside the gene matches. CDR1 is SGHTA, CDR2 FQGNSA, per germline. The CDR3 reads CASSPRLAGFQETQYF. The CDR3 coding sequence is TGTGCCAGCAGCCCGCGACTAGCGGGATTCCAAGAGACCCAGTACTTC.

The V gene is TRBV2, the J gene TRBJ1-2, with 7 bases identical to TRBD1. The CDR3 is made up of 13 amino acids. The germline CDR1 and CDR2 sequences are SNHLY and FYNNEI. V was clipped by 6 bases and J by 8 bases; unmatched bases: 9. The CDR3 coding sequence is TGTGCCAGCAGCATTGACGGGACAGTCGGCTACACCTTC. Protein product: CASSIDGTVGYTF.

The rearrangement joins TRBV11-1 to TRBJ1-3, with D possibly being TRBD1 (6 bases). Between the trimmed V and J ends, which lost 5 bases and 0 bases, there was a span of 17 bases. CDR1 and CDR2 (germline): SGHAT, FQDESV (reference sequence). CDR3 length: 17 amino acids. CDR3 loop: CASSPQGTPYSGNTIYF. The CDR3 bases are TGTGCCAGCAGCCCACAAGGGACACCGTACTCTGGAAACACCATATATTTT. Full variable domain (missing parts from reference TRBV11-1 and TRBJ1-3): EAEVAQSPRYKITEKSQAVAFWCDPISGHATLYWYRQILGQGPELLVQFQDESVVDDSQLPKDRFSAERLKGVDSTLKIQPAELGDSAMYLCASSPQGTPYSGNTIYFGEGSWLTVV.

The chain is built from TRBV6-5 and TRBJ2-1, with D uncertain. The CDR3 length is 13 residues. Per germline, CDR1 MNHEY and CDR2 SVGAGI. Between the trimmed V and J ends, which lost 6 bases and 4 bases, there was a span of 10 bases. CDR3 bases: TGTGCCAGCAGGACCGACTTTTACAATGAGCAGTTCTTC. It encodes CASRTDFYNEQFF.

This chain links TRBV7-2 with TRBJ2-2; D assignment may be TRBD1 or TRBD2 (5 bases each). The CDR3 extends over 18 amino acids. CDR1 is SGHTA, CDR2 FQGNSA, per germline. The ends were cut back, 2 bases at V and 2 bases at J, with 18 bases in the middle. DNA for the CDR3: TGTGCCAGCAGCTTAAAAGTTGGAGGACACGGCAACACCGGGGAGCTGTTTTTT. Protein product: CASSLKVGGHGNTGELFF.

The gene calls are TRBV4-2 and TRBJ2-3; 11 nucleotides match TRBD2. CDR1 is LGHNA and CDR2 is YNFKEQ in the germline V gene. The CDR3 spans 16 residues. The junction had 3 bases not matched to a gene; V was cut back by 4 bases and J by 0 bases. This CDR3 is CASSPRTSGSTDTQYF. The CDR3 DNA sequence: TGTGCCAGCAGCCCCCGGACTAGCGGGAGCACAGATACGCAGTATTTT.

The chain has TRBV5-1 and TRBJ1-1; TRBD1 matches at 8 bases. Germline trimming cut 4 bases from V and 0 bases from J; bases unmatched to any gene: 11. Germline V gives CDR1 SGHRS, CDR2 YFSETQ. There are 17 residues in the CDR3. CDR3 loop: CASSPRTGRAMNTEAFF. The DNA of the CDR3 is TGCGCCAGCAGCCCTCGGACAGGGAGGGCCATGAACACTGAAGCTTTCTTT.

The rearrangement uses TRBV7-8 and TRBJ2-7; 10 positions match TRBD1. With 6 bases clipped from V and 7 bases from J, the junction kept 12 bases outside the gene matches. Germline CDR1 SGHVS, CDR2 FQNEAQ. The CDR3 runs 15 residues. Written as DNA, the CDR3 is TGTGCCAGCAGTTCCCGTAGACAGGGGGCGAAAGAGCAGTACTTC. This sequence encodes CASSSRRQGAKEQYF.

This clone was counted a single time. The chain combines TRBV13 with TRBJ2-7, with D perhaps TRBD2 (6 bases). The CDR3 loop spans 15 amino acids. Germline loops: CDR1 PRHDT, CDR2 FYEKMQ (reference sequence). V lost 0 bases to trimming and J lost 3 bases, with 12 bases between them. CDR3 nucleotide sequence: TGTGCCAGCAGCTTAGGGAGCGGGCTAGGCTACGAGCAGTACTTC. This gives the protein CASSLGSGLGYEQYF.

The rearrangement links TRBV15 to TRBJ2-7; tentatively, D is TRBD1 (6 bases). This CDR3 contains 15 residues. The germline V gene encodes CDR1 LNHNV and CDR2 YYDKDF (reference sequence). Between the trimmed V and J ends, which lost 5 bases and 7 bases, there was a span of 21 bases. The CDR3 region is CATSRRDITTGEQYF. For the CDR3, the DNA is TGTGCCACCAGCCGCCGGGACATCACTACGGGGGAGCAGTACTTC.

Details on this clone: At one end the junction does not follow the germline gene, possibly because of a read error. The sample holds other DNA sequences that translate to the same CDR3. The chain links TRBV5-4 to TRBJ2-1; 10 bases align to TRBD2. Germline CDR1 is SGHNT and CDR2 is YYREEE (reference sequence). The CDR3 sequence is 16 residues long. The CDR3 protein is CASSTPSGRSYNEQFF. DNA of the CDR3: TGTGCCAGCAGCACTCCTAGCGGGAGATCCTACAATGAGCAATTCTTC.

V is TRBV28 and J is TRBJ2-5, with D perhaps matching TRBD1 (5 bases). V was cut by 3 bases and J by 6 bases, with 17 bases left in between. This CDR3 has 15 residues. The germline CDR1 and CDR2 sequences are MDHEN and SYDVKM. CDR3 residues: CASSLARVAAKTQYF. CDR3 bases: TGTGCCAGCAGTTTGGCCAGGGTAGCCGCAAAGACCCAGTACTTC.

The V and J genes are TRBV18 and TRBJ2-3; D is perhaps TRBD2 (6 bases). The V gene's germline CDR1 is KGHSH and CDR2 LQKENI. V shed 3 bases and J shed 3 bases, with 19 bases lying between them. The CDR3 is 17 amino acids. The CDR3 nucleotides are TGTGCCAGCTCACCTCGGGGGAGAAATATTCAAACAGATACGCAGTATTTT. It specifies CASSPRGRNIQTDTQYF.

This chain connects TRBV21-1 to TRBJ2-2; the D call in the table, TRBD2, was not verified against the DNA. TRBV21-1 is a known pseudogene. The CDR3 has 16 amino acids. The CDR3 is CASSKVPGLNTGELFF. In DNA form, the CDR3 reads TGTGCCAGCAGCAAAGTGCCCGGGTTGAACACCGGGGAGCTGTTTTTT.

V and J are TRBV7-2 and TRBJ2-7; 7 bases match TRBD2. The ends lost 5 bases at V and 0 bases at J; junction bases unmatched: 10. There are 16 residues in the CDR3. Germline loops: CDR1 SGHTA, CDR2 FQGNSA. The CDR3 DNA sequence: TGTGCCAGCAGCAGGACCTTTAGCGGGCCCTCCTACGAGCAGTACTTC. It codes for CASSRTFSGPSYEQYF.